The 11 T cell receptor beta chains given below trace back to one sample, sequenced in a study of cytomegalovirus exposure and HLA in healthy donors. The assay was immunoSEQ multiplex PCR, and TCRdb's table has in-frame clones only and misses some. Among about 58,000 clones listed, around nine tenths were seen once. Source material: PBMCs. These TCRs come from a man between 18 and 29 years old in good health and CMV-seronegative.

The J gene is TRBJ2-3, the V gene TRBV27; 8 positions match TRBD2. The germline gives CDR1 MNHEY, CDR2 SMNVEV (reference sequence). The CDR3 length is 15 residues. V was pared by 6 bases and J by 1 base, with 6 bases of the junction left unmatched. CDR3 coding DNA: TGTGCCAGCAGCTTAGCGGGGTGGCGCACAGATACGCAGTATTTT. Translating gives CASSLAGWRTDTQYF.

The chain combines TRBV4-3 with TRBJ2-1; 7 positions match TRBD2. This CDR3 spans 14 amino acids. CDR1 is LGHNA and CDR2 is YSLEER in the germline V gene. The J segment lost 9 bases and the V segment lost 0 bases, leaving 5 bases of the junction unmatched. The CDR3 loop reads CASSQDRLAPEQFF. For the CDR3, the DNA is TGCGCCAGCAGCCAAGACCGACTAGCCCCTGAGCAGTTCTTC.

The V gene is TRBV4-2, the J gene TRBJ2-2; D is perhaps TRBD2 (6 bases). The V end lost 0 bases, the J end lost 3 bases, and 11 bases lay between the germline ends. This CDR3 contains 16 residues. From germline, CDR1 is LGHNA and CDR2 YNFKEQ. The CDR3 region is CASSQEGGDYTGELFF. DNA of the CDR3: TGTGCCAGCAGCCAAGAAGGCGGGGACTACACCGGGGAGCTGTTTTTT.

The genes are TRBV7-3 and TRBJ2-5, with D perhaps matching TRBD1 (7 bases). CDR1 SGHTA and CDR2 FQGTGA come from the germline V gene. The CDR3 consists of 15 residues. V lost 0 bases, J lost 4 bases, and 12 bases lay in between. The CDR3 DNA reads TGTGCCAGCAGCTTAACCGGGGGACAGAGAGAGACCCAGTACTTC. Translation gives CASSLTGGQRETQYF.

The chain links TRBV27 to TRBJ1-1; D is ambiguous. This CDR3 has 12 amino acids. The V end lost 1 base, the J end lost 8 bases, and 8 bases lay between the germline ends. Germline V gene sequence: CDR1 MNHEY, CDR2 SMNVEV (reference sequence). CDR3 sequence (DNA): TGTGCCAGCAGTTTATTGGCCGGGGAAGCTTTCTTT. This translates into CASSLLAGEAFF.

The chain recombines TRBV6-5 with TRBJ1-2; unclear D gene. This CDR3 spans 14 amino acids. V was trimmed by 7 bases and J by 2 bases, leaving 14 bases between them. CDR1 is MNHEY, CDR2 SVGAGI, per germline. CDR3 sequence: CASTNQNRNYGYTF. The CDR3, as DNA: TGTGCCAGCACCAACCAGAACAGAAACTATGGCTACACCTTC.

Comments on this clone: Other DNA variants within this sample encode the same CDR3. The gene calls are TRBV7-8 and TRBJ2-7; D perhaps matches TRBD2 (6 bases). Germline values: CDR1 SGHVS, CDR2 FQNEAQ. V lost 6 bases, J lost 0 bases, and 15 bases lay in between. This CDR3 is 15 amino acids long. CDR3: CASSYYAGSSYEQYF. CDR3 in DNA: TGTGCCAGCAGTTATTACGCGGGAAGCTCCTACGAGCAGTACTTC. The whole variable domain, remainder taken from reference TRBV7-8 and TRBJ2-7, is GAGVSQSPRYKVAKRGQDVALRCDPISGHVSLFWYQQALGQGPEFLTYFQNEAQLDKSGLPSDRFFAERPEGSVSTLKIQRTQQEDSAVYLCASSYYAGSSYEQYFGPGTRLTVT.

The chain uses TRBV12-5 and TRBJ2-7; D ambiguous. The CDR3 is 13 amino acids. V lost 6 bases to trimming and J lost 5 bases, with 14 bases between them. Germline V gives CDR1 LGHNT, CDR2 FRNRAP. The CDR3, as DNA: TGTGCTAGTGGCCCTGCAAACTTCGACGAGCAGTACTTC. Encoded protein: CASGPANFDEQYF.

This chain uses TRBV6-5 with TRBJ2-2; 11 positions match TRBD1. V was pared by 10 bases and J by 4 bases, with 8 bases of the junction left unmatched. CDR3 length: 15 residues. CDR1 and CDR2 (germline): MNHEY, SVGAGI. The CDR3 spells CATSMGTGGTGELFF. DNA for the CDR3: TGTGCCACCAGCATGGGGACAGGGGGCACCGGGGAGCTGTTTTTT.

The chain joins TRBV4-1 to TRBJ2-5, with D uncertain. The CDR3 is made up of 14 amino acids. V lost 4 bases and J lost 5, with 14 bases in between. The germline gives CDR1 MGHRA, CDR2 YSYEKL. CDR3 bases: TGCGCCAGCAGCCGATTTCTCGGAGAGGAGACCCAGTACTTC. It yields the protein CASSRFLGEETQYF.

The V and J genes are TRBV7-2 and TRBJ2-7, with TRBD1 matching 8 bases. The CDR3 runs 14 residues. The ends lost 1 base at V and 6 bases at J; junction bases unmatched: 5. Germline V gene data show CDR1 as SGHTA and CDR2 as FQGNSA. As DNA, the CDR3 is TGTGCCAGCAGCTTAGGGACAGGGTCCGGCGAGCAGTACTTC. Encoded protein: CASSLGTGSGEQYF.